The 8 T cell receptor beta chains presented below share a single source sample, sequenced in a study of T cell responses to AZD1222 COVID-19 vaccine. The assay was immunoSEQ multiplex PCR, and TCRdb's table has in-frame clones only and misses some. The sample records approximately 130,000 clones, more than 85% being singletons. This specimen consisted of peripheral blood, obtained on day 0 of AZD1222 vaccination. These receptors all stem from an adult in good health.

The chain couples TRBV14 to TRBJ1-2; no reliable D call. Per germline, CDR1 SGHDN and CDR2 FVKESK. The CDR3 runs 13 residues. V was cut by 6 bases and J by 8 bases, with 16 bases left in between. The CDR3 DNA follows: TGTGCCAGCAGACGTACGAGGTACGACGGCTACACCTTC. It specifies CASRRTRYDGYTF.

CDR3 residues: CASSLWSGGNQETQYF. CDR3 nucleotide sequence: TGTGCCAGCAGTTTATGGTCGGGAGGGAACCAAGAGACCCAGTACTTC. The chain has TRBV28 and TRBJ2-5, with 8 bases lining up with TRBD2. Per germline, CDR1 MDHEN and CDR2 SYDVKM. This CDR3 contains 16 residues. Trimming cost V 0 bases and J 0 bases; bases outside gene matches: 3.

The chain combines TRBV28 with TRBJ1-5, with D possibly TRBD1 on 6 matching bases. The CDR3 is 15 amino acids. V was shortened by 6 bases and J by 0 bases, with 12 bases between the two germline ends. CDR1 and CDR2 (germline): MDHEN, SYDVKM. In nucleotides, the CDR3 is TGTGCCAGCAGCAGGACAGTGTATAGCAATCAGCCCCAGCATTTT. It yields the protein CASSRTVYSNQPQHF. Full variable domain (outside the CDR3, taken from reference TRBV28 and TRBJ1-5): DVKVTQSSRYLVKRTGEKVFLECVQDMDHENMFWYRQDPGLGLRLIYFSYDVKMKEKGDIPEGYSVSREKKERFSLILESASTNQTSMYLCASSRTVYSNQPQHFGDGTRLSIL.

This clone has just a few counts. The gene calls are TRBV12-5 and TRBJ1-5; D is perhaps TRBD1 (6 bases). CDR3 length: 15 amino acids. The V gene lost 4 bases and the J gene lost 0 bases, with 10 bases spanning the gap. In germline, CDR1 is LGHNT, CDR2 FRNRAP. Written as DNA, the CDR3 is TGTGCTAGTGGTTCGACAGGTTATAGCAATCAGCCCCAGCATTTT. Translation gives CASGSTGYSNQPQHF.

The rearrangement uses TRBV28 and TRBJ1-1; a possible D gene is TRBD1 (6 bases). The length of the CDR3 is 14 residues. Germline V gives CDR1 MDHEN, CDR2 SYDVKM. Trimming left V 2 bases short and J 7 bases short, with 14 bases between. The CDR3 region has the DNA TGTGCCAGCAGTTTAGGGGGGGCTTATAATGAAGCTTTCTTT. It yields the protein CASSLGGAYNEAFF.

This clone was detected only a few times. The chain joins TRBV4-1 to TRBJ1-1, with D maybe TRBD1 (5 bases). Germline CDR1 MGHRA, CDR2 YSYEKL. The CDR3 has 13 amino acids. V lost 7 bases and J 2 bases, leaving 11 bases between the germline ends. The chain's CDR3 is CASTWGSNTEAFF. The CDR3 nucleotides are TGCGCCAGCACCTGGGGCAGTAACACTGAAGCTTTCTTT.

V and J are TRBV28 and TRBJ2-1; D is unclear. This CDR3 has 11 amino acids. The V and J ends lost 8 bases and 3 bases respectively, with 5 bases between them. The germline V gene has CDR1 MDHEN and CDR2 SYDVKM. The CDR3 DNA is TGTGCCAGCCTAGACTACAATGAGCAGTTCTTC. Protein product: CASLDYNEQFF.

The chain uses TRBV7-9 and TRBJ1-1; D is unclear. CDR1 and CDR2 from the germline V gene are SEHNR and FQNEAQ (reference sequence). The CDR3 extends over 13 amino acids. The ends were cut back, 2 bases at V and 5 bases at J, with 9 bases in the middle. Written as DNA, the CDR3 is TGTGCCAGCAGCTTACAGGTGACGACTGAAGCTTTCTTT. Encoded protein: CASSLQVTTEAFF.